Following are 13 T cell receptor beta chains from one sample sequenced in a study of molecular identifiers for immune sequencing clone quantification. TCRdb processed the PCR reads anew with MiXCR; each CDR3 protein has one entry. The sample lists several thousand distinct CDR3 sequences, around a third seen once, with around 6.7% in the top ten. Sequencing used naive CD8+ T cells from blood, with Jurkat cell RNA spiked in. Subset noted: FACS-sorted CD8+CD4-CCR7+CD45RA+ naive T cells. Source of these receptors: a human donor in good health. Some libraries in this study had Jurkat cell RNA spiked in.

This clonotype qualifies as medium-sized. The rearrangement joins TRBV7-2 to TRBJ2-7, with TRBD1 matching over 11 bases. The CDR3 totals 16 residues. The germline gives CDR1 SGHTA, CDR2 FQGNSA. The V gene end was trimmed by 4 bases and the J gene end by 3 bases; junction bases not matched to a gene: 8. The CDR3 reads CASSSTSGTGGYEQYF. CDR3 in DNA: TGTGCCAGCAGCTCCACCTCCGGGACAGGGGGCTACGAGCAGTACTTC.

This clonotype was picked up a small number of times. The gene calls are TRBV29-1 and TRBJ2-1, with 7 bases fitting TRBD2. J gave up 7 bases and V 7 bases, and 16 bases lay outside the gene matches. Germline V gene data show CDR1 as SQVTM and CDR2 as ANQGSEA. The CDR3 spans 15 residues. CDR3 DNA: TGCAGCGCCGAGGGCGCGGGAGAGCTAGGAAATGAGCAGTTCTTC. This gives the protein CSAEGAGELGNEQFF.

The chain joins TRBV29-1 to TRBJ2-2; no clear D gene. Germline CDR1 SQVTM, CDR2 ANQGSEA. The germline V and J ends were trimmed by 5 bases and 11 bases, with 15 bases remaining between them. This CDR3 has 12 amino acids. Here the CDR3 DNA reads TGCAGCGTTCAAGTCGGGCCCTGCGAGCTGTTTTTT. Translated: CSVQVGPCELFF.

This clonotype was counted between two and nine times. This sequence joins TRBV12-5 and TRBJ1-3; D unresolved. V gave up 6 bases and J gave up 0 bases, with 12 bases separating them. The CDR3 totals 15 residues. Per the germline V gene, CDR1 is LGHNT and CDR2 is FRNRAP. CDR3 coding DNA: TGTGCTAGTGGCCCTGGACCGGGCTCTGGAAACACCATATATTTT. The encoded protein is CASGPGPGSGNTIYF.

This clonotype has just a few counts. This chain connects TRBV27 to TRBJ1-5, with D unresolved. This CDR3 spans 15 amino acids. Per germline, CDR1 MNHEY and CDR2 SMNVEV (reference sequence). The germline V and J ends were trimmed by 6 bases and 0 bases, with 12 bases remaining between them. CDR3 amino acids: CASRATPYSNQPQHF. CDR3 bases: TGTGCCAGCAGGGCGACACCTTATAGCAATCAGCCCCAGCATTTT.

This chain connects TRBV5-4 to TRBJ2-7, with 11 bases lining up with TRBD1. Germline values: CDR1 SGHNT, CDR2 YYREEE (reference sequence). The J segment lost 4 bases and the V segment lost 0 bases, leaving 6 bases of the junction unmatched. The CDR3 consists of 16 residues. As DNA, the CDR3 is TGTGCCAGCAGCTTGGTCGGACAGGGGGCTGGGTACGAGCAGTACTTC. The encoded protein is CASSLVGQGAGYEQYF. Full variable domain (rest looked up from reference TRBV5-4 and TRBJ2-7): ETGVTQSPTHLIKTRGQQVTLRCSSQSGHNTVSWYQQALGQGPQFIFQYYREEENGRGNFPPRFSGLQFPNYSSELNVNALELDDSALYLCASSLVGQGAGYEQYFGPGTRLTVT.

This clonotype appeared a few times. The chain recombines TRBV28 with TRBJ2-1; 7 bases align to TRBD2. Trimming removed 3 bases from V and 10 bases from J; junction bases left unmatched: 9. The CDR3 runs to 14 residues. Looked up from germline, CDR1 is MDHEN and CDR2 is SYDVKM. CDR3 region: CASSFAGVSGEQFF. The CDR3 region has the DNA TGTGCCAGCAGTTTTGCGGGAGTATCAGGGGAGCAGTTCTTC.

A note on this clonotype: A clone one base away is much larger, so this may be a read error. The J gene is TRBJ1-1, the V gene TRBV13; D is unresolved. Germline V CDR1 and CDR2: PRHDT, FYEKMQ (reference sequence). This CDR3 region has 13 residues. The CDR3 here is CASSPSFNTEALF. Here the CDR3 DNA reads TGTGCCAGCAGCCCAAGTTTTAACACTGAAGCTCTCTTT.

This clonotype was counted only a few times. This sequence joins TRBV20-1 and TRBJ2-7, with a weak D call TRBD1 (6 bases). This CDR3 has 13 residues. Between the trimmed V and J ends, which lost 6 bases and 0 bases, there was a span of 12 bases. Germline V gene lookup returns CDR1 DFQATT and CDR2 SNEGSKA (reference sequence). Here the CDR3 DNA reads TGCAGTGCCCTCGGGACAAACTCCTACGAGCAGTACTTC. It codes for CSALGTNSYEQYF.

This rearrangement joins TRBV18 to TRBJ2-3, with D possibly matching TRBD2 (5 bases). V lost 2 bases and J 0 bases, leaving 18 bases between the germline ends. The germline CDR1 and CDR2 sequences are KGHSH and LQKENI. This CDR3 contains 18 residues. The CDR3 loop is CASSPAREVERSTDTQYF. CDR3 bases: TGTGCCAGCTCACCAGCCAGAGAGGTGGAGCGGAGCACAGATACGCAGTATTTT.

A remark on this clonotype: Given a much more abundant clone one base away, this may be a read error. The chain couples TRBV7-6 to TRBJ2-3; 8 bases are a match to TRBD1. The CDR3 is made up of 14 amino acids. Germline V lookup: CDR1 SGHVS, CDR2 FNYEAQ. CDR3 in amino acids: CAGSQGAGTDTQYF. The CDR3 region has the DNA TGTGCCGGCAGCCAGGGGGCGGGCACAGATACGCAGTATTTT.

This sequence joins TRBV12-3 or TRBV12-4 and TRBJ2-1; 9 bases fit TRBD2. J was trimmed by 7 bases and V by 4 bases; bases with no gene match: 8. The CDR3 is made up of 15 amino acids. In nucleotides, the CDR3 is TGTGCCAGCAGTTCCCCCGGGACTAGCTTGAATGAGCAGTTCTTC. Protein: CASSSPGTSLNEQFF.

The chain is built from TRBV5-1 and TRBJ2-7; D is unresolved. This CDR3 has 13 residues. V dropped 0 bases and J dropped 1 base, with 5 bases sitting between them. CDR1 is SGHRS and CDR2 is YFSETQ in the germline V gene. CDR3 bases: TGCGCCAGCAGCTTGGCCCAGTCCTACGAGCAGTACTTC. Translated, it gives CASSLAQSYEQYF.